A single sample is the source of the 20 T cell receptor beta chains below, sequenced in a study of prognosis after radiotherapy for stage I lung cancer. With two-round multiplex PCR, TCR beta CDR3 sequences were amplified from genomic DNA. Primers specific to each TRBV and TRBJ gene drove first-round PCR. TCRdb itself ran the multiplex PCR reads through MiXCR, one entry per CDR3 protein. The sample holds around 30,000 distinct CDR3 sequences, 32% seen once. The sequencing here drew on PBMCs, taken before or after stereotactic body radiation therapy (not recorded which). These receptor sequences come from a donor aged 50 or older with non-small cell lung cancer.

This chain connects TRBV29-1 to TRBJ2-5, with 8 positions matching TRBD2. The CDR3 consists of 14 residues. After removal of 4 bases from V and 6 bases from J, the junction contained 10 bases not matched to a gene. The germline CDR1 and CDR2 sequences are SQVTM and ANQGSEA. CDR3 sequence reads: CSVVGTRVEQTQYF. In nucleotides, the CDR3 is TGCAGCGTTGTAGGGACTAGGGTTGAACAGACCCAGTACTTC.

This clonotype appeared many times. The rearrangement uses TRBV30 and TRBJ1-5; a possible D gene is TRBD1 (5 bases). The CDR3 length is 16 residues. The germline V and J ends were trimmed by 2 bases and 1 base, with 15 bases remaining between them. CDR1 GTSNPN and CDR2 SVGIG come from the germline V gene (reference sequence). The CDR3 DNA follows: TGTGCCTGGAGTCACCGGGCCGGGGGAAGCAATCAGCCCCAGCATTTT. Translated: CAWSHRAGGSNQPQHF.

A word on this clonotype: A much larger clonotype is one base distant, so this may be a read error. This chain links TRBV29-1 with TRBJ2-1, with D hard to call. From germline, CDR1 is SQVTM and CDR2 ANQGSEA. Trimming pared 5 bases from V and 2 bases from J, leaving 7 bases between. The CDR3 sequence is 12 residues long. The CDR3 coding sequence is TGCAGCGTTTGGGTTCCCTACAATGAGCAGTTCTTC. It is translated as CSVWVPYNEQFF.

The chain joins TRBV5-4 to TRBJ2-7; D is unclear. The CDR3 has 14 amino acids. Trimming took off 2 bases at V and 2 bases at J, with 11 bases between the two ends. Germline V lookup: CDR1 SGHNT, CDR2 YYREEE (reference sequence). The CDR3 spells CASSLTWTPYEQYF. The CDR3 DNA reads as TGTGCCAGCAGCTTAACATGGACCCCCTACGAGCAGTACTTC.

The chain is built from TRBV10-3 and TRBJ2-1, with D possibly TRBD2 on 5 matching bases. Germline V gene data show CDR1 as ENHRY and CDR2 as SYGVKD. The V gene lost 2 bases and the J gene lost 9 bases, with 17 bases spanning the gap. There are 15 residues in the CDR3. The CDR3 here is CAISESVGIGSEQFF. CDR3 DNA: TGTGCCATCAGTGAGAGTGTCGGGATAGGGAGTGAGCAGTTCTTC.

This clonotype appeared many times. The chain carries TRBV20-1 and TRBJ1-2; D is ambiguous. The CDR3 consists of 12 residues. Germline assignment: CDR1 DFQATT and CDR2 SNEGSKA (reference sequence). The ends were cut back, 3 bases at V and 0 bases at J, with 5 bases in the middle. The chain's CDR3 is CSASGTNYGYTF. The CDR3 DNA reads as TGCAGTGCTAGTGGAACTAACTATGGCTACACCTTC.

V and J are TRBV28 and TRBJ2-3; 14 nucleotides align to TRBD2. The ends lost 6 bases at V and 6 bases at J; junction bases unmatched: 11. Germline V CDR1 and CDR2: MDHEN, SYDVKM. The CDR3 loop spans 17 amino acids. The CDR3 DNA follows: TGTGCCAGCAGATATAGGACTAGCGGGAGGCCCTGGGATACGCAGTATTTT. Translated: CASRYRTSGRPWDTQYF. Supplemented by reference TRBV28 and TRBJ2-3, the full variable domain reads DVKVTQSSRYLVKRTGEKVFLECVQDMDHENMFWYRQDPGLGLRLIYFSYDVKMKEKGDIPEGYSVSREKKERFSLILESASTNQTSMYLCASRYRTSGRPWDTQYFGPGTRLTVL.

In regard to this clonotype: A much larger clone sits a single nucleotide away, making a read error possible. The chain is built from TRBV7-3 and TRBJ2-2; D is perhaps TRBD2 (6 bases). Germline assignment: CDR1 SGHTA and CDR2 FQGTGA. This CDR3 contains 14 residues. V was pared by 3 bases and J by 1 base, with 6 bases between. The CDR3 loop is CASSFSGNTGELFF. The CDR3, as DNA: TGTGCCAGCAGCTTTAGCGGGAACACCGGGGAGCTGTTTTTT.

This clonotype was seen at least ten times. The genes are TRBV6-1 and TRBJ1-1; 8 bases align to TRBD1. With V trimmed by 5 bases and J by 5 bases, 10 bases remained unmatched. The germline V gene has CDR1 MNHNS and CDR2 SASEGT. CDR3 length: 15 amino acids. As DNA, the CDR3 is TGTGCCAGCAGTCGCACTGGACAGGGTGGTACTGAAGCTTTCTTT. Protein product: CASSRTGQGGTEAFF.

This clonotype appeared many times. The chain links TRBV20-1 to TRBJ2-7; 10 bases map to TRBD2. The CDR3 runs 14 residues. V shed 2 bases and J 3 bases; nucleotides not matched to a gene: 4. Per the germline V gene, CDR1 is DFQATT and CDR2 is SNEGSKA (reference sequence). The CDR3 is CSARPLAGVYEQYF. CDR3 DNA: TGCAGTGCTAGACCTCTAGCGGGAGTCTACGAGCAGTACTTC.

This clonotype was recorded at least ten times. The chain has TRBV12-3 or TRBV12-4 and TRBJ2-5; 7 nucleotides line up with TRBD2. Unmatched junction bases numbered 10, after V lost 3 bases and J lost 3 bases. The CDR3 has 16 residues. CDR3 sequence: CASSLGLAEGKETQYF. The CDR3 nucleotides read TGTGCCAGCAGTTTGGGTCTAGCGGAGGGAAAAGAGACCCAGTACTTC.

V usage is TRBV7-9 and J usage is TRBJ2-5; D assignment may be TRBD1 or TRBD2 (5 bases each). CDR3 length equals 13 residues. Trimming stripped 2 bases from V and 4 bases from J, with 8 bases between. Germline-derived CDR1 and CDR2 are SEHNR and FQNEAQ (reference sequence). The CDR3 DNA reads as TGTGCCAGCAGCTTATCCGGGGCAGAGACCCAGTACTTC. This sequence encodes CASSLSGAETQYF.

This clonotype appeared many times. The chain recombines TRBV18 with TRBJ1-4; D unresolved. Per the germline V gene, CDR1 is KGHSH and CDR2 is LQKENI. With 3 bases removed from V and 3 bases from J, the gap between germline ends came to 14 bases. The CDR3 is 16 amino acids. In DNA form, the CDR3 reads TGTGCCAGCTCACCCCTAAAGGGCGCGGCTAATGAAAAACTGTTTTTT. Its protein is CASSPLKGAANEKLFF.

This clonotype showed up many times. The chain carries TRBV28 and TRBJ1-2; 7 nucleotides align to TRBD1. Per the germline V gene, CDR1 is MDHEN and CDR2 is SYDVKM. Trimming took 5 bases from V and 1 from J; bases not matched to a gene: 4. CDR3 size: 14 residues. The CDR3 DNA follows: TGTGCCAGCAGTAGGACAGGACTTAACTATGGCTACACCTTC. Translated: CASSRTGLNYGYTF.

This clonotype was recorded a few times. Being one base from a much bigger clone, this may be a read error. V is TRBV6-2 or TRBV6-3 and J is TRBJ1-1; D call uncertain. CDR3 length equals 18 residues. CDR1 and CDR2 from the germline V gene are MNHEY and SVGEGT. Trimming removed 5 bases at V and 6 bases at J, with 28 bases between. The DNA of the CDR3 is TGTGCCAGCAGTGAAATATTGGTTTCTTCGGGGTCTTTGGCTGAAGCTTTCTTT. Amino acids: CASSEILVSSGSLAEAFF.

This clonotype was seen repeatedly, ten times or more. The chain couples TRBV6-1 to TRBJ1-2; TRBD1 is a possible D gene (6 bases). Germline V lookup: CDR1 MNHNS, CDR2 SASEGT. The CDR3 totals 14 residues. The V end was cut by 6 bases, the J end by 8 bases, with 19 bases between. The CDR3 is CASRAPGAQGGYTF. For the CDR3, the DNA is TGTGCCAGCAGGGCGCCAGGGGCCCAAGGGGGCTACACCTTC.

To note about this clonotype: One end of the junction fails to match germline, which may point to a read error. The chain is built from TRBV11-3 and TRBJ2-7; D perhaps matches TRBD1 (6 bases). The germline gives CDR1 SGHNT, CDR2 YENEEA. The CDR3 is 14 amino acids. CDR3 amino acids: CSSSLQGSSYEHYF. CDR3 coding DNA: TGTTCCAGCAGCTTACAGGGCAGCTCCTACGAGCATTACTTC.

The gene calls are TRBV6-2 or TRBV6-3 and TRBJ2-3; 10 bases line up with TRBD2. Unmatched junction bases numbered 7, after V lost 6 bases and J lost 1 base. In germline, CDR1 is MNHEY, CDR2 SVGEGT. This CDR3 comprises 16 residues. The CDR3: CASSAPSGSGTDTQYF. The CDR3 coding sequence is TGTGCCAGCAGCGCACCTAGCGGGAGTGGCACAGATACGCAGTATTTT.

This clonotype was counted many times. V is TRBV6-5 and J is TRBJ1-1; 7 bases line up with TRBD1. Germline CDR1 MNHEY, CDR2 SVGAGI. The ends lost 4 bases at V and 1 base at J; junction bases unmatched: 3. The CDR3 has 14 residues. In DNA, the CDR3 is TGTGCCAGCAGTTCCCACAGGGGGAACACTGAAGCTTTCTTT. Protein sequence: CASSSHRGNTEAFF.

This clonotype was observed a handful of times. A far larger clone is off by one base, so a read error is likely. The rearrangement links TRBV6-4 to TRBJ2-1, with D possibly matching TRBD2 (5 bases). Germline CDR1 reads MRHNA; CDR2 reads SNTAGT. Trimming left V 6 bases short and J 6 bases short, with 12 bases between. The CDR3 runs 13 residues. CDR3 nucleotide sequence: TGTGCCAGCAGCCCGGGGAACGGCAATGAGCAGTTCTTC. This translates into CASSPGNGNEQFF.